This T cell receptor beta chain was profiled in a study of blood T cells in healthy people across ages. CDR3 length: 13 amino acids. In germline, CDR1 is LNHNV, CDR2 YYDKDF (reference sequence). Alongside a J-beta primer mix, a sample-barcoded 5' primer served in a second PCR lasting 7 to 11 cycles. Via MiXCR, TCRdb re-called the 5' RACE reads, giving one row per CDR3 protein. The sample consists of roughly 790,000 distinct CDR3 sequences, about 40% of them appearing once. This clonotype was found a few times. This clonotype was sampled from a woman aged 55-70 years in good health. V gene TRBV15 combines with J gene TRBJ2-5; D is unclear. The DNA matches TRBJ2-7 better at its end, which makes the J call doubtful. What was sequenced was blood. CDR3 nucleotides: TGTGCCACCAGCAGAGAAGTTAGTTTCGAGCAGTACTTC. Protein: CATSREVSFEQYF.